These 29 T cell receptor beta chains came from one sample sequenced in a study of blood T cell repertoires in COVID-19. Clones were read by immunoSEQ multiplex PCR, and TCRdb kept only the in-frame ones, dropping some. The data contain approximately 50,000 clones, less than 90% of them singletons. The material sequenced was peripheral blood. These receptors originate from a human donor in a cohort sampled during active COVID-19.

CDR3 sequence (DNA): TGTGCCAGCAGTGAAGACAGTCGTGATGGCTACACCTTC. Residues: CASSEDSRDGYTF. The V gene is TRBV25-1, the J gene TRBJ1-2, with a weak D call TRBD1 (5 bases). The CDR3 consists of 13 residues. V lost 2 bases to trimming and J lost 6 bases, with 10 bases between them. Per the germline V gene, CDR1 is MGHDK and CDR2 is SYGVNS.

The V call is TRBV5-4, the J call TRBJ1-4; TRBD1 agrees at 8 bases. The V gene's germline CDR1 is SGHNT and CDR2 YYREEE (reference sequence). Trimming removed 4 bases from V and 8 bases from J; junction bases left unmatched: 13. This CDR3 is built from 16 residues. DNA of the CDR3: TGTGCCAGCAGCCGAGCTCAGACAGGGGAAGAAGAAAAACTGTTTTTT. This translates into CASSRAQTGEEEKLFF.

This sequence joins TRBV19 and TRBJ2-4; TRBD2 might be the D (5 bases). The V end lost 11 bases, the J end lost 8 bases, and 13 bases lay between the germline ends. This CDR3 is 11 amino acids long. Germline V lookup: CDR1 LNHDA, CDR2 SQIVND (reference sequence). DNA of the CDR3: TGTGCCTCACGGATCGGGGACATTCAGTACTTC. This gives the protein CASRIGDIQYF. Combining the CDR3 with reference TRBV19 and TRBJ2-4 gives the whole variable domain DGGITQSPKYLFRKEGQNVTLSCEQNLNHDAMYWYRQDPGQGLRLIYYSQIVNDFQKGDIAEGYSVSREKKESFPLTVTSAQKNPTAFYLCASRIGDIQYFGAGTRLSVL.

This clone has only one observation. DNA of the CDR3: TGTGCCAGTAATAGTTTCGGGACAGAAGAGACCCAGTACTTC. Translated: CASNSFGTEETQYF. The chain recombines TRBV19 with TRBJ2-5, with TRBD1 matching 7 bases. J gave up 3 bases and V 7 bases, and 8 bases lay outside the gene matches. The CDR3 extends over 14 amino acids. From germline, CDR1 is LNHDA and CDR2 SQIVND (reference sequence).

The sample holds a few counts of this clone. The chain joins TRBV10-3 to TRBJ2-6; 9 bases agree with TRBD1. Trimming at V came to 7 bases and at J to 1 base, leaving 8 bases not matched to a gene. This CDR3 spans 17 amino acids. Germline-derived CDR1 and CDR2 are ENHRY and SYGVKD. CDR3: CAINPGQGMSGANVLTF. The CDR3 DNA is TGTGCCATCAATCCGGGACAGGGAATGTCTGGGGCCAACGTCCTGACTTTC.

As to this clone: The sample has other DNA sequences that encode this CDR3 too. Here the CDR3 DNA reads TGTGCCAGCAGCTGGGGACAGGGATCTAACTATGGCTACACCTTC. Residues: CASSWGQGSNYGYTF. The chain uses TRBV7-2 and TRBJ1-2; 9 bases map to TRBD1. The CDR3 covers 15 residues. Germline values: CDR1 SGHTA, CDR2 FQGNSA. With 4 bases clipped from V and 0 bases from J, the junction kept 3 bases outside the gene matches.

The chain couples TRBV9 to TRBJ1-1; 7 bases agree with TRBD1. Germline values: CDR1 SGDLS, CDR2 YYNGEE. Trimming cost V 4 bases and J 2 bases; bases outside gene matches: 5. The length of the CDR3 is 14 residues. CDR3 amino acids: CASSSRQGNTEAFF. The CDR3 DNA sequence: TGTGCCAGCAGCTCAAGACAGGGTAACACTGAAGCTTTCTTT. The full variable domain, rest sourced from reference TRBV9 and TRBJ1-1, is DSGVTQTPKHLITATGQRVTLRCSPRSGDLSVYWYQQSLDQGLQFLIQYYNGEERAKGNILERFSAQQFPDLHSELNLSSLELGDSALYFCASSSRQGNTEAFFGQGTRLTVV.

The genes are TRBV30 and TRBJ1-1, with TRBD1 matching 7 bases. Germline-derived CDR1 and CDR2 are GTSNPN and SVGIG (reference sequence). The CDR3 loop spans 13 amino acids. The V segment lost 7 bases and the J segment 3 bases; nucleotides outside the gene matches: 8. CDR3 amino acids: CALNRGEDTEAFF. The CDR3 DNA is TGTGCCTTAAACAGGGGTGAGGACACTGAAGCTTTCTTT.

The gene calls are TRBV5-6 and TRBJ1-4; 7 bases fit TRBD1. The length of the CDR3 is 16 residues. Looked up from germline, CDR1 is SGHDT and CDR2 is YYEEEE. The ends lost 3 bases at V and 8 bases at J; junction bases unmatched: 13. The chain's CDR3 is CASSSGLKGAGEKLFF. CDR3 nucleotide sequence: TGTGCCAGCAGCTCCGGACTGAAGGGGGCTGGGGAAAAACTGTTTTTT.

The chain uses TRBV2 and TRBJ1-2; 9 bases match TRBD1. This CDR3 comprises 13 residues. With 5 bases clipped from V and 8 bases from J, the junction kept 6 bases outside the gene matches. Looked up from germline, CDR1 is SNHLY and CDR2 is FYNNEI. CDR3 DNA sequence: TGTGCCAGCAGTAGGACAGGGGAAAGGGGCTACACCTTC. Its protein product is CASSRTGERGYTF.

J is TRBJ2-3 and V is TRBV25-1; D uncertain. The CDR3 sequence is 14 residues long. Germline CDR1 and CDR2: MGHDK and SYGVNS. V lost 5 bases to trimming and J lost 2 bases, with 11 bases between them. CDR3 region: CASSTPHITDTQYF. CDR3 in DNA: TGTGCCAGCAGTACGCCCCACATCACAGATACGCAGTATTTT.

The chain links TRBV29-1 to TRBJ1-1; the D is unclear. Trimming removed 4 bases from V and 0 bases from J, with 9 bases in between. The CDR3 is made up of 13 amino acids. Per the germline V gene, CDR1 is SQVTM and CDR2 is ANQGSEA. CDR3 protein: CSVVLPMNTEAFF. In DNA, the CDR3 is TGCAGCGTTGTCCTGCCTATGAACACTGAAGCTTTCTTT. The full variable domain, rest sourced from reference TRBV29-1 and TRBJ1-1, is SAVISQKPSRDICQRGTSLTIQCQVDSQVTMMFWYRQQPGQSLTLIATANQGSEATYESGFVIDKFPISRPNLTFSTLTVSNMSPEDSSIYLCSVVLPMNTEAFFGQGTRLTVV.

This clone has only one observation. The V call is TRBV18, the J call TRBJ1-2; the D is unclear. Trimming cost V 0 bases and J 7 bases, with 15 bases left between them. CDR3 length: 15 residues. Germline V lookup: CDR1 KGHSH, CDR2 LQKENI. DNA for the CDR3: TGTGCCAGCTCACCACCGGTAGACTGGCGTCTTGGCTACACCTTC. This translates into CASSPPVDWRLGYTF.

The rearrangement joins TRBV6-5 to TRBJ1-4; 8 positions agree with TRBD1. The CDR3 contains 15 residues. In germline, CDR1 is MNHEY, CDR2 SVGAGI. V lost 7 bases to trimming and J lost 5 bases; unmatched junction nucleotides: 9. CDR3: CASNHIGQGNEKLFF. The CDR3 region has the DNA TGTGCCAGCAACCACATCGGACAGGGAAATGAAAAACTGTTTTTT.

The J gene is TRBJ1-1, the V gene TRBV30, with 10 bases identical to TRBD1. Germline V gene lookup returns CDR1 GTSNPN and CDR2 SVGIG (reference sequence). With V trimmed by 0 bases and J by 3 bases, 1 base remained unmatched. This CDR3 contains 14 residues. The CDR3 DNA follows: TGTGCCTGGAGTGTTGGGACAGGGGACACTGAAGCTTTCTTT. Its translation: CAWSVGTGDTEAFF.

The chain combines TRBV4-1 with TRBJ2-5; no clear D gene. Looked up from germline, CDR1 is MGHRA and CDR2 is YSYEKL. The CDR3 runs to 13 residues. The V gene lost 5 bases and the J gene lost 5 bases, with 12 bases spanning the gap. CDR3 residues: CASSNLALETQYF. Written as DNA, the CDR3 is TGCGCCAGCAGCAATTTAGCATTGGAGACCCAGTACTTC.

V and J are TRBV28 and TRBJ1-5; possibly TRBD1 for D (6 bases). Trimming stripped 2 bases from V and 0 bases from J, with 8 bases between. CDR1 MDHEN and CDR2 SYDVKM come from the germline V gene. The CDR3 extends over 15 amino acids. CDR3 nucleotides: TGTGCCAGCAGTTTAACAGGGTATAGCAATCAGCCCCAGCATTTT. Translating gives CASSLTGYSNQPQHF.

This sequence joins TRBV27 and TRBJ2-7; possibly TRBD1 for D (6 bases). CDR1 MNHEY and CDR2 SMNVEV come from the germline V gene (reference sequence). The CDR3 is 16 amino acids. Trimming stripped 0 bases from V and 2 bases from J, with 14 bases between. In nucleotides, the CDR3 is TGTGCCAGCAGTTTATCTAATGTCGAGGGGGCCTACGAGCAGTACTTC. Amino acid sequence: CASSLSNVEGAYEQYF.

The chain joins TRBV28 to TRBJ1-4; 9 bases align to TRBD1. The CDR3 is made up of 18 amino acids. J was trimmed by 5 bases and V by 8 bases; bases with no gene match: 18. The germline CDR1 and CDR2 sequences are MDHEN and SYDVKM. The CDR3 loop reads CASSLGTGTFRPNEKLFF. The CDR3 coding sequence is TGTGCCAGCTCTCTAGGGACAGGGACCTTTAGGCCGAATGAAAAACTGTTTTTT.

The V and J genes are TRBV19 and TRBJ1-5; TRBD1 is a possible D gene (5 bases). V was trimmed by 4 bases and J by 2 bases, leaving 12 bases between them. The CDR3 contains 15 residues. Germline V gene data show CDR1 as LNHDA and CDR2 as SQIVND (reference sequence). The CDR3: CASSTPRVGNQPQHF. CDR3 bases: TGTGCCAGTAGTACCCCCAGGGTAGGCAATCAGCCCCAGCATTTT.

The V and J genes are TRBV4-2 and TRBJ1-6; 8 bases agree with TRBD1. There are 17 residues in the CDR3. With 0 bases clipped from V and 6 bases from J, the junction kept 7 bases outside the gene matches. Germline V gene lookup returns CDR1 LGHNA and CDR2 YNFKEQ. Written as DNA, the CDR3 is TGTGCCAGCAGCCAAGAAGTGTCAGGGGGCGGTAATTCACCCCTCCACTTT. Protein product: CASSQEVSGGGNSPLHF.

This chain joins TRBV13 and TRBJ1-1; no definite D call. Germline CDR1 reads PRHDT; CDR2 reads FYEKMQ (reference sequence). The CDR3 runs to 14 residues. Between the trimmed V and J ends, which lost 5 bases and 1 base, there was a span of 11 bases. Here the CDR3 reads CASSPGVWNTEAFF. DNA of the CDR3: TGTGCCAGCAGCCCGGGAGTTTGGAACACTGAAGCTTTCTTT. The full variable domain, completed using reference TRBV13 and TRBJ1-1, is AAGVIQSPRHLIKEKRETATLKCYPIPRHDTVYWYQQGPGQDPQFLISFYEKMQSDKGSIPDRFSAQQFSDYHSELNMSSLELGDSALYFCASSPGVWNTEAFFGQGTRLTVV.

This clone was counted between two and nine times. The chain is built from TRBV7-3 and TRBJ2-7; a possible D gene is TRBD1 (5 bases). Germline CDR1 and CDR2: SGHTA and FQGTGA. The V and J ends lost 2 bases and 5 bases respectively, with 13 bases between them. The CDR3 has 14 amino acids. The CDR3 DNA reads TGTGCCAGCAGCTTACGTCCAGGGAACAACGAGCAGTACTTC. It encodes CASSLRPGNNEQYF.

For the CDR3, the DNA is TGCGCCAGCAGCTTGGCCATTGGCCGGGGGGAGCAGTTCTTC. This codes for CASSLAIGRGEQFF. The chain couples TRBV5-1 to TRBJ2-1, with D possibly matching TRBD2 (6 bases). This CDR3 is built from 14 residues. CDR1 is SGHRS, CDR2 YFSETQ, per germline. V was clipped by 0 bases and J by 10 bases, with 14 bases between them.

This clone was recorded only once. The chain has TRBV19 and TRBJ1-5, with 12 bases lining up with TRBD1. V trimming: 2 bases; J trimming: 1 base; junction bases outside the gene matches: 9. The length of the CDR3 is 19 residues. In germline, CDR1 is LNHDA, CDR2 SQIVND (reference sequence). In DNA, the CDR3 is TGTGCCAGTAGTATAATAGTGGGACAGGGGGCTGGAAGCAATCAGCCCCAGCATTTT. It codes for CASSIIVGQGAGSNQPQHF.

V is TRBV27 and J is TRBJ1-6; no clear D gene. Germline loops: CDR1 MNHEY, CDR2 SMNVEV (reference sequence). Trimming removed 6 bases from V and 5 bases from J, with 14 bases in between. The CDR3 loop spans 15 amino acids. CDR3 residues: CASSARQVNNSPLHF. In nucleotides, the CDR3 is TGTGCCAGCAGCGCCCGACAAGTCAATAATTCACCCCTCCACTTT.

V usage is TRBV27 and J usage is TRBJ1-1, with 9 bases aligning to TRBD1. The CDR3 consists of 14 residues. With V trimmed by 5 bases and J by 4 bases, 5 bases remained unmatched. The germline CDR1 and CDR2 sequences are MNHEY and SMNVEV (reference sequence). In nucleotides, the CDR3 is TGTGCCAGCAGTCCCGGGACAGGGACCACTGAAGCTTTCTTT. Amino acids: CASSPGTGTTEAFF.

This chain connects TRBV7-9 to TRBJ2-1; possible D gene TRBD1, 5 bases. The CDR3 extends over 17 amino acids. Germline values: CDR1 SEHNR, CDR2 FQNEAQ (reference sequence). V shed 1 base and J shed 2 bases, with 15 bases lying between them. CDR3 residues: CASSLGQLRLPYNEQFF. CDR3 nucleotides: TGTGCCAGCAGCTTAGGACAGTTGCGCCTCCCCTACAATGAGCAGTTCTTC.

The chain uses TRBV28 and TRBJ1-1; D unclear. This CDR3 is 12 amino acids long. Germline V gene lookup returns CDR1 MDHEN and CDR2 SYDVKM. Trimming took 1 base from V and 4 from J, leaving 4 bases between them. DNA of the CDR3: TGTGCCAGCAGTTTATTATTCACTGAAGCTTTCTTT. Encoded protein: CASSLLFTEAFF.